One sample yielded the 20 T cell receptor beta chains listed below, sequenced in a study of CD8+CD57+ T cells in acquired aplastic anemia. CDR3 and TCR beta VDJ profiling relied on genomic DNA as the template. One entry per CDR3 protein results from TCRdb running MiXCR on the reads. The sample has hundreds of thousands of distinct CDR3 sequences; roughly a third are singletons. Patients who underwent sequencing had shown CD8+CD57+ cell expansion by flow cytometry. Sequenced sample: sorted CD4+, CD8+, or CD8+CD57+ T cells (not recorded which) from PBMCs. These TCRs come from a human donor with aplastic anemia.

This clonotype was seen just once. Given a much more abundant clone one base away, this may be a read error. J is TRBJ2-5 and V is TRBV7-9, with D possibly being TRBD1 (5 bases). In germline, CDR1 is SEHNR, CDR2 FQNEAQ (reference sequence). The ends were cut back, 8 bases at V and 3 bases at J, with 16 bases in the middle. The CDR3 spans 14 residues. The CDR3 DNA reads as TGTGCCAGCGGCTCAATCAGGGTTGAAGAGACCCAGTACTTC. This encodes CASGSIRVEETQYF.

As for this clonotype: The germline gene is not matched at one end of the junction; a read error may be the cause. This chain connects TRBV25-1 to TRBJ1-4; a weak D match, TRBD1 (6 bases). CDR3 length: 15 amino acids. Per germline, CDR1 MGHDK and CDR2 SYGVNS. CDR3 nucleotide sequence: TGCGCCAGCAGCCGGGGGGGCGGAACTAATGAAAAACTGTTTTTT. Encoded protein: CASSRGGGTNEKLFF.

In its sample, this clonotype was seen a few times. This sequence joins TRBV19 and TRBJ2-3, with D possibly matching TRBD2 (6 bases). The CDR3 is 16 residues long. The germline CDR1 and CDR2 sequences are LNHDA and SQIVND (reference sequence). Trimming took 5 bases from V and 0 from J, leaving 15 bases between them. CDR3 sequence (DNA): TGTGCCAGTAGTTGGGGACTCCCGCCTAGCACAGATACGCAGTATTTT. This encodes CASSWGLPPSTDTQYF. Full variable domain (missing parts from reference TRBV19 and TRBJ2-3): DGGITQSPKYLFRKEGQNVTLSCEQNLNHDAMYWYRQDPGQGLRLIYYSQIVNDFQKGDIAEGYSVSREKKESFPLTVTSAQKNPTAFYLCASSWGLPPSTDTQYFGPGTRLTVL.

This clonotype appeared many times. The CDR3 is CASSSTQGTGELFF. The CDR3 bases are TGTGCCAGCAGTTCAACCCAGGGGACCGGGGAGCTGTTTTTT. The V and J genes are TRBV27 and TRBJ2-2; D is perhaps TRBD1 (6 bases). CDR3 length: 14 amino acids. Trimming stripped 4 bases from V and 5 bases from J, with 11 bases between. The germline V gene encodes CDR1 MNHEY and CDR2 SMNVEV (reference sequence).

CDR3 protein: CAGRSYNSPLHF. In DNA form, the CDR3 reads TGTGCAGGGCGGTCCTATAATTCACCCCTCCACTTT. The rearrangement joins TRBV25-1 to TRBJ1-6, with no clear D. CDR3 size: 12 residues. The germline CDR1 and CDR2 sequences are MGHDK and SYGVNS.

This clonotype was recorded a few times. The chain has TRBV15 and TRBJ2-7, with a weak D call TRBD1 (5 bases). CDR1 is LNHNV and CDR2 is YYDKDF in the germline V gene (reference sequence). The CDR3 has 15 residues. The germline V and J ends were trimmed by 0 bases and 3 bases, with 12 bases remaining between them. The CDR3 spells CATSRDRSRVYEQYF. Written as DNA, the CDR3 is TGTGCCACCAGCAGAGATCGGAGCAGGGTCTACGAGCAGTACTTC.

This clonotype was observed many times. The chain has TRBV10-2 and TRBJ2-7; D remains ambiguous. The CDR3 extends over 14 amino acids. V lost 2 bases to trimming and J lost 3 bases, with 11 bases between them. The V gene's germline CDR1 is WSHSY and CDR2 SAAADI. This CDR3 reads CASSELARNYEQYF. In DNA, the CDR3 is TGCGCCAGCAGTGAGCTTGCCCGAAACTACGAGCAGTACTTC.

The chain combines TRBV10-3 with TRBJ1-5, with unresolved D. The CDR3 sequence is 13 residues long. Germline V gene data show CDR1 as ENHRY and CDR2 as SYGVKD. Deletions cut 3 bases from V and 7 bases from J, with 10 bases between. The CDR3 DNA sequence: TGTGCCATCAGTGAAACAGACCGACAGCCCCAGCATTTT. It specifies CAISETDRQPQHF.

In this sample, this clonotype turned up once. J is TRBJ1-5 and V is TRBV2; D gene uncertain. The CDR3 contains 13 residues. Germline V gene lookup returns CDR1 SNHLY and CDR2 FYNNEI. The germline V and J ends were trimmed by 4 bases and 6 bases, with 10 bases remaining between them. The CDR3 nucleotides are TGTGCCAGCAGTGGGCCGGATACTCAGCCCCAGCATTTT. It yields the protein CASSGPDTQPQHF.

At least ten counts were recorded for this clonotype. The chain carries TRBV5-1 and TRBJ2-7; possibly TRBD1 for D (5 bases). The CDR3 has 14 residues. Trimming removed 2 bases at V and 5 bases at J, with 14 bases between. Per the germline V gene, CDR1 is SGHRS and CDR2 is YFSETQ. CDR3 nucleotides: TGCGCCAGCAGCTTCGGCAGGGAAGAGGACGAGCAGTACTTC. This gives the protein CASSFGREEDEQYF.

This chain links TRBV19 with TRBJ1-5, with 10 bases that match TRBD1. The CDR3 has 15 residues. Per the germline V gene, CDR1 is LNHDA and CDR2 is SQIVND (reference sequence). J lost 6 bases, V lost 7 bases, and 9 bases had no gene match. The CDR3 region has the DNA TGTGCCAGTACCGATGGGACAGGGGTTACTCAGCCCCAGCATTTT. Residues: CASTDGTGVTQPQHF.

About this clonotype itself: This may come from a read error, since a much larger clone is one base off. The chain carries TRBV2 and TRBJ2-7; 7 bases align to TRBD1. Germline CDR1 and CDR2: SNHLY and FYNNEI. The CDR3 is made up of 13 amino acids. The DNA of the CDR3 is TGTGCCAGCAGCGCACAGGGGTCCTACGAGCAGCACTTC. It translates to CASSAQGSYEQHF.

Only a few counts were recorded for this clonotype. The genes are TRBV20-1 and TRBJ2-3; D possibly corresponds to TRBD2 (5 bases). This CDR3 is built from 13 residues. Germline CDR1 and CDR2: DFQATT and SNEGSKA (reference sequence). V was cut by 5 bases and J by 1 base, with 10 bases left in between. The CDR3: CSAHPGGTDTQYF. CDR3 nucleotide sequence: TGCAGTGCTCATCCCGGGGGCACAGATACGCAGTATTTT.

The chain carries TRBV12-5 and TRBJ1-1, with unresolved D. Germline V CDR1 and CDR2: LGHNT, FRNRAP. With 7 bases removed from V and 1 base from J, the gap between germline ends came to 13 bases. The CDR3 contains 14 residues. Here the CDR3 reads CASAPGGRNTEAFF. CDR3 nucleotides: TGTGCTAGTGCCCCGGGAGGGAGGAACACTGAAGCTTTCTTT.

On this clonotype: This may be a read error: a much more frequent sequence differs by one nucleotide. This rearrangement joins TRBV4-3 to TRBJ1-2, with D perhaps matching TRBD1 (6 bases). Germline CDR1 LGHNA, CDR2 YSLEER. With 0 bases removed from V and 12 bases from J, the gap between germline ends came to 17 bases. This CDR3 comprises 14 residues. This CDR3 is CASSQDRGATGHTF. For the CDR3, the DNA is TGCGCCAGCAGCCAAGATCGGGGGGCGACCGGCCACACCTTC.

This clonotype showed up many times. The chain joins TRBV10-1 to TRBJ1-1; D may be TRBD1 (5 bases). The CDR3 contains 12 residues. Trimming pared 8 bases from V and 7 bases from J, leaving 14 bases between. Looked up from germline, CDR1 is WNHNN and CDR2 is SYGVQD (reference sequence). This CDR3 is CASGRQPGEAFF. The CDR3 DNA reads as TGCGCCAGCGGTAGACAGCCCGGTGAAGCTTTCTTT.

This clonotype has ten or more counts. The V gene is TRBV2, the J gene TRBJ1-5; TRBD1 is a possible D gene (5 bases). Germline CDR1 and CDR2: SNHLY and FYNNEI. V was shortened by 6 bases and J by 6 bases, with 12 bases between the two germline ends. The CDR3 extends over 13 amino acids. The CDR3 sequence is CASRTGGTQPQHF. In DNA form, the CDR3 reads TGTGCCAGCAGAACAGGAGGGACTCAGCCCCAGCATTTT.

The chain recombines TRBV19 with TRBJ2-7; the match to TRBD2 covers 12 bases. Trimming removed 6 bases from V and 1 base from J; junction bases left unmatched: 16. The CDR3 is made up of 19 amino acids. Germline lookup yields CDR1 LNHDA and CDR2 SQIVND (reference sequence). The CDR3 reads CASSPRWASGGVVSYEQYF. The CDR3 region has the DNA TGTGCCAGTAGCCCCCGATGGGCTAGCGGGGGGGTAGTGTCCTACGAGCAGTACTTC.

V usage is TRBV7-3 and J usage is TRBJ1-6, with a possible D match to TRBD1 (6 bases). The germline V and J ends were trimmed by 5 bases and 10 bases, with 12 bases remaining between them. The CDR3 consists of 13 residues. Germline CDR1 reads SGHTA; CDR2 reads FQGTGA. CDR3 DNA: TGTGCCAGCAGCCCAGGGGTAGGGTCACCCCTCCACTTT. It is translated as CASSPGVGSPLHF.

This clonotype was seen many times. The junction and the germline gene differ at one end; a read error may be behind it. V gene TRBV7-7 combines with J gene TRBJ2-5; the D gene is possibly TRBD1 (5 bases). Germline V gives CDR1 SSHAT, CDR2 FNYEAQ (reference sequence). There are 13 residues in the CDR3. The DNA for the CDR3 is TGTGCTAGCAGCTTAGACAGCCAAGAGACCCAGTACTTC. This sequence encodes CASSLDSQETQYF.